This T cell receptor beta chain derives from a study of T cells in Graves' hyperthyroidism and ophthalmopathy. Study-level information: At initial diagnosis, before any treatment had begun, peripheral blood was obtained.

Amplification of TCR beta CDR3 regions used RNA as the template. RT-PCR in the first round (using the HTBI primer set) targeted the TCR CDR3. One entry per CDR3 protein, called by TCRdb with MiXCR from the multiplex PCR reads. The sample shows roughly 360,000 distinct CDR3 sequences, about 13% of them seen only once. The CDR3 has 12 amino acids. Trimming took 5 bases from V and 4 from J, leaving 9 bases between them. Germline lookup yields CDR1 SNHLY and CDR2 FYNNEI. This clonotype was recorded many times. The clonotype was recovered from a man aged 25 to 40 with Graves' hyperthyroidism that later progressed to Graves' ophthalmopathy. The V and J genes are TRBV2 and TRBJ2-7; no reliable D call. Sequencing used blood. The CDR3 is CASSRRFYEQYF. The DNA of the CDR3 is TGTGCCAGCAGTCGTAGGTTTTACGAGCAGTACTTC.